This TCR beta chain is from a study of CDR3 diversity in severe acne. Germline lookup yields CDR1 SQVTM and CDR2 ANQGSEA. CDR3 length: 13 residues. Trimming shortened V by 3 bases and J by 3 bases, and 11 bases separated the two germline ends. TCRdb re-derived calls from the PCR reads in MiXCR, one entry per CDR3 protein. The repertoire has 90,000 or so distinct CDR3 sequences, 45% to 55% of them found once; the top ten carry 10%. A word on this clonotype: Just one base apart from a much larger clone, this may be a read error.

Input material: blood. This rearrangement joins TRBV29-1 to TRBJ1-2; D is unclear. The sequence came from a male donor in good health, serving as a control. The CDR3 DNA reads TGCAGCGTTGAGATCGGGGTTGACTATGGCTACACCTTC. Amino acids: CSVEIGVDYGYTF.